Listed below are T cell receptor beta chains from one sample, sequenced in a study of control samples from healthy donors and cancer patients. The data were produced by immunoSEQ multiplex PCR, yet TCRdb's version contains in-frame clones alone and is incomplete. The profile shows about 100,000 clones, around 81% of them singletons. Input material: blood. Receptor source: a young man in good health. The CDR3 runs from the conserved cysteine through the conserved F or W. The D gene is left open where the match is weak. The size field is filled for only some rows; it gives once, few, many or a size class.

>TRBV10-1|TRBJ2-1|.|.
CASSPRIGDYNEQFF
TGCGCCAGCAGCCCCCGAATCGGGGATTACAATGAGCAGTTCTTC
>TRBV6-5|TRBJ1-2|.|TRBD1
CASRVTGQGDGYTF
TGTGCCAGCAGGGTTACCGGACAGGGGGATGGCTACACCTTC
>TRBV6-1|TRBJ2-7|.|.
CASSETPAGWRGEQYF
TGTGCCAGCAGTGAAACCCCAGCAGGGTGGCGTGGCGAGCAGTACTTC
>TRBV15|TRBJ2-3|few|TRBD2
CATSRESASLAGGWRDTQYF
TGTGCCACCAGCAGAGAATCCGCATCACTAGCGGGGGGGTGGAGAGATACGCAGTATTTT
>TRBV5-5|TRBJ1-6|.|TRBD1
CASSSPTGPSSYNSPLHF
TGTGCCAGCAGCTCTCCGACAGGGCCCAGCTCCTATAATTCACCCCTCCACTTT
>TRBV7-9|TRBJ2-2|.|.
CASSRTGTGHRGAVF
TGTGCCAGCAGTCGAACAGGGACGGGGCACCGGGGAGCTGTTTTT
>TRBV12-3/TRBV12-4|TRBJ2-7|.|.
CASSSRPAYEQYF
TGTGCCAGCAGTTCTAGGCCAGCCTACGAGCAGTACTTC
>TRBV6-1|TRBJ1-4|.|.
CASSERGEREKLFF
TGTGCCAGCAGTGAACGGGGCGAGCGTGAAAAACTGTTTTTT
>TRBV9|TRBJ2-1|.|.
CASSVVEGVNDEQFF
TGTGCCAGCAGCGTAGTAGAGGGGGTAAACGATGAGCAGTTCTTC
>TRBV30|TRBJ1-2|.|TRBD1
CAWRHETGANYGYTF
TGTGCCTGGAGGCACGAGACAGGGGCTAACTATGGCTACACCTTC
>TRBV5-1|TRBJ2-7|.|.
CASRQHPGSDYEQYF
TGCGCCAGCAGACAACACCCCGGATCGGACTACGAGCAGTACTTC
>TRBV28|TRBJ2-1|.|TRBD1
CATTGGWNEQFF
TGTGCCACCACAGGGGGTTGGAATGAGCAGTTCTTC
>TRBV9|TRBJ1-1|.|.
CASSGPSQVANTEAFF
TGTGCCAGCAGCGGCCCCTCTCAGGTTGCGAACACTGAAGCTTTCTTT
>TRBV28|TRBJ2-3|.|.
CASSSVEDTQYF
TGTGCCAGCAGTTCGGTGGAAGATACGCAGTATTTT
>TRBV6-5|TRBJ1-2|few|.
CASTTGTKGGYTF
TGTGCCAGCACCACAGGCACCAAAGGTGGCTACACCTTC
>TRBV19|TRBJ2-7|.|.
CATSTGPYSYEQYF
TGTGCCACCTCTACCGGGCCCTACTCCTACGAGCAGTACTTC
>TRBV28|TRBJ1-2|once|.
CASSIPRGNYGYTF
TGTGCCAGCAGTATCCCCCGGGGGAACTATGGCTACACCTTC
>TRBV12-3/TRBV12-4|TRBJ2-7|once|.
CASTKGSHEQYF
TGTGCCAGCACCAAGGGGTCCCACGAGCAGTACTTC
>TRBV3-1/TRBV3-2|TRBJ2-3|.|TRBD2
CASSQTSGDTQYF
TGTGCCAGCAGCCAAACTAGCGGCGATACGCAGTATTTT
>TRBV7-2|TRBJ1-1|once|TRBD1
CASSFNRGKTEAFF
TGTGCCAGCAGCTTTAACAGGGGTAAGACTGAAGCTTTCTTT
>TRBV3-1/TRBV3-2|TRBJ1-1|.|.
CASSQKGGWGTEAFF
TGTGCCAGCAGCCAAAAAGGGGGGTGGGGCACTGAAGCTTTCTTT
>TRBV15|TRBJ1-1|.|.
CATSSSSFRIEAFF
.
>TRBV14|TRBJ1-2|.|.
CASSQDQVYGYTF
TGTGCCAGCAGCCAAGATCAAGTCTATGGCTACACCTTC
>TRBV19|TRBJ2-1|.|TRBD2
CASSIASGAYNEQFF
TGTGCCAGTAGTATAGCCAGCGGGGCCTACAATGAGCAGTTCTTC
>TRBV5-6|TRBJ1-3|.|.
CASSLGGMRPGNTIYF
TGTGCCAGCAGCTTGGGGGGGATGAGGCCTGGAAACACCATATATTTT
>TRBV6-1|TRBJ2-1|.|.
CASSEKGYNEQFF
TGTGCCAGCAGTGAAAAAGGATACAATGAGCAGTTCTTC
>TRBV7-9|TRBJ2-7|.|.
CASSSRYEQYF
TGTGCCAGCAGCTCCCGATACGAGCAGTACTTC
>TRBV9|TRBJ2-2|.|.
CASSVDGTGELFF
TGTGCCAGCAGCGTCGACGGGACCGGGGAGCTGTTTTTT
>TRBV4-2|TRBJ2-5|.|.
CASSQEGWETQYF
TGTGCCAGCAGCCAAGAGGGGTGGGAGACCCAGTACTTC
>TRBV5-5|TRBJ2-7|.|TRBD1
CASSRDRDYEQYF
TGTGCCAGCAGCAGGGACAGAGACTACGAGCAGTACTTC
>TRBV6-2/TRBV6-3|TRBJ2-6|.|TRBD1
CASSSAGTGVSGANVLTF
TGTGCCAGCAGTTCCGCCGGGACAGGGGTCTCTGGGGCCAACGTCCTGACTTTC
>TRBV7-3|TRBJ1-6|.|TRBD1
CASSPQGARDSPLHF
TGTGCCAGCAGCCCTCAGGGGGCGCGGGATTCACCCCTCCACTTT
>TRBV18|TRBJ1-2|few|.
CASSLSTGAGYTF
TGTGCCAGCTCACTAAGTACCGGCGCTGGCTACACCTTC
>TRBV2|TRBJ1-6|.|.
CASSVSRFNSPLHF
TGTGCCAGCAGTGTGTCACGATTTAATTCACCCCTCCACTTT
>TRBV2|TRBJ2-1|.|.
CASSEDRFSYNEQFF
TGTGCCAGCAGTGAAGACAGGTTCTCCTACAATGAGCAGTTCTTC
>TRBV3-1/TRBV3-2|TRBJ2-7|once|TRBD1
CASSQPWTGIYEQYF
TGTGCCAGCAGCCAACCTTGGACAGGGATCTACGAGCAGTACTTC
>TRBV6-5|TRBJ2-1|.|.
CASSRPITHNEQFF
TGTGCCAGCAGTCGCCCAATAACCCACAATGAGCAGTTCTTC
>TRBV11-2|TRBJ2-3|.|.
CASSLVGGDTDTQYF
TGTGCCAGCAGCTTAGTAGGGGGAGACACAGATACGCAGTATTTT
>TRBV27|TRBJ2-1|.|TRBD1
CASSAHRGDEQFF
TGTGCCAGCAGTGCTCACAGGGGCGATGAGCAGTTCTTC
>TRBV12-5|TRBJ1-2|few|.
CASGLGGEGYTF
TGTGCTAGTGGTTTGGGGGGAGAGGGCTACACCTTC
>TRBV6-1|TRBJ1-4|few|TRBD1
CASSDPDRGLNEKLFF
TGTGCCAGCAGTGACCCCGACAGGGGACTGAATGAAAAACTGTTTTTT
>TRBV5-5|TRBJ1-3|.|.
CASSLAAGAGGNTIYF
TGTGCCAGCAGCTTGGCCGCGGGGGCCGGAGGGAACACCATATATTTT
>TRBV7-4|TRBJ2-7|few|.
CASSLPDGVSYEQYF
TGTGCCAGCAGCTTACCGGACGGCGTGTCCTACGAGCAGTACTTC
>TRBV19|TRBJ2-5|few|.
CASSMAGVRETQYF
TGTGCCAGTAGTATGGCCGGGGTGCGAGAGACCCAGTACTTC
>TRBV28|TRBJ2-3|.|.
CASSEALTTSTDTQYF
TGTGCCAGCAGTGAAGCCCTCACAACTAGCACAGATACGCAGTATTTT
>TRBV6-6|TRBJ1-2|.|TRBD1
CASSYSRQGEGYTF
TGTGCCAGCAGTTACTCCCGACAGGGTGAGGGCTACACCTTC